A selection of T cell receptor beta chains follows, all from one sample in a study of T cell repertoires in cytomegalovirus infection. TCRdb processed the reads anew with MiXCR; each CDR3 protein has one entry. The sample yields about 180,000 distinct CDR3 sequences, approximately 15% seen once. Sequenced sample: PBMCs. The source is a human donor in good health (CMV status not recorded). Some clones in this sample may be carry-over from other donors' samples. Both conserved end residues are part of each CDR3. A D gene is named only where the DNA matches it firmly.

d_call,v_call,j_call,cdr3_aa
.,TRBV5-4,TRBJ2-3,CASSIGGSTDTQYF
.,TRBV6-2/TRBV6-3,TRBJ2-7,CASRQNGLLYEQYF
.,TRBV13,TRBJ2-2,CASSRAGGRRTGELFF
TRBD1,TRBV20-1,TRBJ1-2,CSARDPGDSYGYTF
.,TRBV7-2,TRBJ2-7,CASSNTGHLSYEQYF
.,TRBV7-9,TRBJ1-4,CASSWGTSGANEKLFF
.,TRBV27,TRBJ1-1,CASSFTTNTEAFF
TRBD2,TRBV28,TRBJ2-1,CASSSAGGQMNEQFF
.,TRBV29-1,TRBJ1-1,CSGVIGTEAFF
.,TRBV14,TRBJ2-3,CASSQDVGGSTDTQYF
.,TRBV12-3/TRBV12-4,TRBJ2-7,CASSLVQGGEQYF
TRBD1,TRBV4-2,TRBJ1-5,CASSPRQGTQPQHF
.,TRBV19,TRBJ1-3,CASNRTPNTIYF
TRBD1,TRBV12-3/TRBV12-4,TRBJ1-1,CATQDRATEAFF
.,TRBV12-5,TRBJ1-1,CASGLRVNTEAFF
.,TRBV14,TRBJ2-7,CASSHYGGYEQYF
.,TRBV6-6,TRBJ1-1,CASSYSTAAEAFF
.,TRBV5-1,TRBJ1-2,CASSLNEDGYTF
.,TRBV12-3/TRBV12-4,TRBJ1-2,CASSLKSAETGYTF
.,TRBV29-1,TRBJ1-4,CSVEGGPTNEKLFF
TRBD2,TRBV6-2/TRBV6-3,TRBJ2-1,CASSRSSGGPGYEQFF
.,TRBV12-3/TRBV12-4,TRBJ1-2,CASSTTGPRGYTF
TRBD1,TRBV28,TRBJ1-2,CASSPGQGVGGYTF
.,TRBV7-2,TRBJ2-5,CASSNGDRKETQYF
.,TRBV7-9,TRBJ2-1,CASSSWGSPCNEQFF
TRBD2,TRBV29-1,TRBJ2-3,CSVSGLAGVARTDTQYF
.,TRBV7-9,TRBJ2-2,CASSSPTTNTGELFF
.,TRBV11-2,TRBJ1-6,CASSLTRWVNNSPLHF
TRBD2,TRBV20-1,TRBJ2-7,CSAGTSGSGEQYF
.,TRBV7-8,TRBJ2-3,CASSLKSREQAQYF
TRBD2,TRBV12-3/TRBV12-4,TRBJ2-7,CASSLTSGNYEQYF
.,TRBV7-6,TRBJ1-1,CASSPKGADNTEAFF
.,TRBV5-6,TRBJ2-7,CASSSDRRRVEQYF
.,TRBV6-5,TRBJ1-1,CASSYGQNMNTEAFF
TRBD2,TRBV6-5,TRBJ2-3,CASSYKPGLAGKTDTQYF
.,TRBV28,TRBJ2-1,CASSLEGVAYNEQFF
.,TRBV20-1,TRBJ2-5,CSAISREVSYQETQYF
.,TRBV29-1,TRBJ1-1,CSVRQPNTEAFF